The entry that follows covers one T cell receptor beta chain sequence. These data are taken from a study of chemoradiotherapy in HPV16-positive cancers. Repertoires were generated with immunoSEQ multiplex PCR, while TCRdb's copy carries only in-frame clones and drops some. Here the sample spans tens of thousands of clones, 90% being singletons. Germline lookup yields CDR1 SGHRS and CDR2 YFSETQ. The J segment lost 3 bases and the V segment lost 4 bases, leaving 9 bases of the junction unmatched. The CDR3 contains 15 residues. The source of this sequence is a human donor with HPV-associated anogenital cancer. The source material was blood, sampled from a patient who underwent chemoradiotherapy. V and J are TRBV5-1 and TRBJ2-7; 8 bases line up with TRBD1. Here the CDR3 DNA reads TGCGCCAGCAGCCTCGGGGACAGGAACAACTACGAGCAGTACTTC. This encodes CASSLGDRNNYEQYF.